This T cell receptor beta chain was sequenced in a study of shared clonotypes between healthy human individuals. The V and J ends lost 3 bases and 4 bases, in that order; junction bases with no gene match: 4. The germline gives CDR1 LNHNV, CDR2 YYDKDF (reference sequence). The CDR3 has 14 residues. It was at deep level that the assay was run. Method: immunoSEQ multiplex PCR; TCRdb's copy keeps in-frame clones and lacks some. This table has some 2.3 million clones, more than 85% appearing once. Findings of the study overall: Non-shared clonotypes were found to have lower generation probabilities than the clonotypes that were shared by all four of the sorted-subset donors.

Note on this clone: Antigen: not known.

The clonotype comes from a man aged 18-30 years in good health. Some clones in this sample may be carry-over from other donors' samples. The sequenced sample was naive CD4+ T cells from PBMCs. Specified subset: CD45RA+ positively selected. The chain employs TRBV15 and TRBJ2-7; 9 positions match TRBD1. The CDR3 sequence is CATSSGQGWYEQYF. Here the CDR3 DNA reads TGTGCCACCAGCAGCGGACAGGGGTGGTACGAGCAGTACTTC.